This T cell receptor (beta chain) was sequenced for a study of T cells after yellow fever vaccination (dated by TCRdb to about 2019). About the study as a whole: Libraries from fractions with low cell numbers were prepared with the SMART-Seq v4 Ultra Low Input RNA kit. Blood was drawn at multiple timepoints before and after primary and secondary immunization, with bulk PBMC replicates and cell subsets isolated. Bulk TCR alpha and beta repertoires were sequenced longitudinally to track T-cell clones before and after primary and booster YFV17D yellow fever vaccination. Two healthy male donors, one aged 18 to 30 and one aged 30 to 40 years, made up the cohort. Points the paper makes about the study in general: FACS-sorted repertoires could contain abundant contaminating clonotypes from the bulk population, so computational filtering was required. Compared with the primary T-cell response, the secondary T-cell response was weaker but faster, peaking on day 5 rather than day 15. Most clones expanded after primary vaccination (around 97% of CD4 and over 80% of CD8) were re-detected after the booster, suggesting that broad memory maintenance occurred. A small share of clonotypes occurred in both CD4 and CD8 compartments, likely arising from convergent recombination. Because only a couple of donors were included in the study, the extent to which the findings can be generalized is limited.

About this clonotype: The antigen it binds to is not known. The sample holds no much larger clone one base away, and base qualities are not on file.

TCR cDNA was made using 5'RACE template switching, a step that added a universal primer site and unique molecular identifiers. Priming for cDNA synthesis came from both the TCR alpha and TCR beta constant segments. Two PCR steps were used to amplify libraries, with sample barcodes and sequencing adapters being added in the second step. Sequencing of libraries was performed on Illumina HiSeq 2500 (2x100 bp) or NovaSeq (2x150 bp). In the source study's methods: Reads were demultiplexed and collapsed into UMI consensus sequences with MIGEC, and V(D)J alignment was performed with MiXCR. Vaccine-responding clonotypes were identified with edgeR using replicate PBMC samples, with FDR below 0.01 and a log2 fold change above 5 up to day 15 being required. Each bulk clonotype received a CD4 or CD8 identity based on whether the sequenced CD4 or CD8 repertoire contained that clonotype at higher abundance. In TCRdb, the public reads were trimmed at Q25 with fastp and aligned with MiXCR, with productive beta chains retained. Rows are combined by CDR3 protein, so each entry shows the most common genes and DNA. Here the V and J calls rest on TCRdb's processing, not on the authors' analysis. The sample contains just under 600,000 distinct CDR3 sequences, less than 15% of them found a single time. Around an eighth of the sample is in the top ten clones.

What this sample's treatment or condition label stands for: live attenuated yellow fever vaccine strain. At each blood-draw timepoint, two biological replicates of bulk PBMCs were collected. PBMCs were isolated from peripheral blood using a standard Ficoll-Paque protocol. TriZol was used to extract RNA from bulk PBMCs, CD4 and CD8 fractions, and dextramer-positive and dextramer-negative fractions. There are 15 amino acids in the CDR3, from cysteine to phenylalanine inclusive. Of the read, only the CDR3 DNA is kept; its 45 bases are in frame from base 1. Trimming costs V 0 bases and J 1 base, and their ends lie 8 bases apart. Looking up the germline V gene yields CDR1 SGDLS and CDR2 YYNGEE.

The specimen comprised PBMCs, sampled on the day of the yellow fever booster vaccination. This TCR came from a man younger than 40 who received the YFV17D yellow fever vaccine. Recombination joined TRBV9 with TRBJ2-1; the D gene cannot be resolved reliably. The CDR3 protein sequence reads: CASSVALLSYNEQFF. The DNA reads TGTGCCAGCAGCGTAGCGCTACTATCCTACAATGAGCAGTTCTTC.